This entry describes one T cell receptor (beta chain). This record comes from a study of OX40 agonist ivuxolimab in advanced cancers. CDR3 length equals 14 residues. Autoimmune disease history or systemic immunosuppression led to patient exclusion. Generated by immunoSEQ multiplex PCR, the TCRdb table keeps only in-frame clones and is missing some. The sample has some 77,000 clones; 90% are singletons. The source was CD4+ or CD8+ T cells sorted from blood, collected in a trial of the OX40 agonist ivuxolimab. The chain couples TRBV21-1 to TRBJ2-7; the table's D call of TRBD1 was not tested on the DNA. TRBV21-1 is labeled a pseudogene. The receptor comes from an adult with an advanced solid tumor such as melanoma, head and neck, liver or kidney cancer. Here the CDR3 DNA reads TGTGCCAGCAGATGGGACAGCCCCAGCTACGAGCAGTACTTC. Its protein product is CASRWDSPSYEQYF.